This T cell receptor (beta chain) was obtained from a study of identical twins (dated by TCRdb to between 2015 and 2016). With respect to the entire study: To test whether fetal clonotypes persist, the study used deep sequencing on TCR alpha and beta repertoires from monozygotic twins, unrelated adults of various ages, and cord blood. To rule out contamination, replicate twin experiments were performed at different times with different library preparation protocols. Overall results and qualifications from the work: Conclusions relied on cross-sectional statistical analysis, since the same donors could not be followed over many years. In monozygotic twins, out-of-frame TCR alpha sharing was systematically underestimated by recombination models, although the models agreed with sharing between unrelated individuals. Invariant T cells such as MAIT and iNKT could partly confound zero-insertion analyses, although diverse VJ usage argued against such confounding for most clonotypes. In beta out-of-frame sequences, excess twin sharing was weaker, because having fewer shared sequences lowered the signal-to-noise ratio. Compared with coincidental sharing between unrelated individuals, out-of-frame TCR alpha sequences shared between twins showed an excess of sequences with low generation probability. Abundant cord blood beta clonotypes had fewer insertions, young adult naive repertoires showed a similar but weaker trend, and memory repertoires showed no such trend.

V is cut by 8 bases and J by 7 bases, and the space between the germline ends is 25 bases. Including cysteine and phenylalanine, the CDR3 has 16 amino acids. Only the CDR3 region is kept as DNA, spanning 48 bases read in frame from base 1. The library was produced with 5' RACE. These reads were obtained on an Illumina HiSeq 2000. Template switching added a universal primer binding site, and the final cDNA carried a unique molecular identifier that allowed TCR cDNA molecules to be counted accurately. First-strand cDNA for TCR alpha and beta chains was synthesized from specific primers in the conserved constant-segment region. Each cDNA library was double barcoded, with a SMART-Mk sample barcode plus Illumina barcodes, to control for contamination. Two successive PCR steps introduced TruSeq adapter sequences along with Illumina sample barcodes. The TCR alpha and beta cDNA libraries were sequenced on the Illumina HiSeq platform using custom primers. On the study's bioinformatics: MiGEC processed the raw reads to extract unique molecular identifiers, while MiXCR was used to determine the CDR3 positions. Recombination models were inferred per individual with the repgenHMM and IGoR tools using an EM algorithm. Shared clonotypes were analyzed with the tcR package in R, and sharing was normalized by the product of cloneset sizes. To study raw recombination without the effects of thymic and clonal selection, out-of-frame nonproductive sequences were analyzed. TCRdb passed the public sequencing reads through fastp at Q25 and MiXCR, retaining productive beta sequences. Each entry merges the rows of one CDR3 protein and shows their most common DNA and genes. TCRdb, rather than the study authors, made the V and J calls. For this sample there are roughly 770,000 distinct CDR3 sequences; about 18% appear just once. The ten biggest clones cover under 15% of the sample.

To note about this clonotype: Its specific antigen is unknown. No quality values exist for individual bases; no much larger clone is one base distant.

All donors were healthy Caucasians. Three pairs of female monozygotic twins, all aged roughly 18 to 29 years, made up the twin cohort. Peripheral blood mononuclear cells were the source from which RNA for the TCR libraries was isolated. This sample also belongs to another study, concerning T cells expressing NK-cell markers. Taken from the second paper: TCR beta-chain repertoires were profiled in sorted CD3+CD56+NKG2C+, CD3+CD56+NKG2C- and CD3+CD56-NKG2C+ T-cell subsets from roughly eight donors. Of the eight sequenced donors, seven were found to be HCMV-seropositive and one was found to be HCMV-seronegative. In several experiments an anti-gammadeltaTCR antibody was added to restrict sorting to alphabetaTCR-expressing T cells. In six donors, the dominant CD3+CD56+NKG2C+ clonotypes were among the top 10 CD8+ clonotypes and accounted for roughly 1.0-7.0% of CD8+ T cells. Those dominant clonotypes were again the most abundant among CD3+CD56-NKG2C+ cells in four donors, at about 25-65%. Whether the expanded NKG2C-expressing T cell clones were specific for HCMV antigens was left unclear. The eight sequenced donors were randomly selected healthy volunteers, three men and five women. A commercial ELISA kit detecting HCMV-specific IgG in serum was used to determine HCMV serostatus. For about 6 donors, unsorted PBMC were also used to sequence bulk peripheral blood T-cell repertoires. Reads were demultiplexed and grouped by UMI with MIGEC, and clonotypes were assembled and quantified with MiTCR. To exclude erroneous sequences, any TCR cDNA sequence not supported by at least two reads was discarded. Downstream repertoire analysis used the tcR package, and clonotypes were matched across fractions by CDR3 nucleotide sequence plus V segment. VDJmatch was used to annotate antigen specificity against VDJdb, with one amino acid substitution allowed in CDR3.

The rearranged segments are TRBV12-3 or TRBV12-4 and TRBJ2-3; the D gene is perhaps TRBD2, from 6 matching bases. This TCR was sampled from a woman younger than 35 in good health. The sequencing input was PBMCs. The DNA sequence follows: TGTGCCAGCTGTAGTAGTAGTAGCGGAGGGTACAATACGCAGTATTTT. It encodes CASCSSSSGGYNTQYF.